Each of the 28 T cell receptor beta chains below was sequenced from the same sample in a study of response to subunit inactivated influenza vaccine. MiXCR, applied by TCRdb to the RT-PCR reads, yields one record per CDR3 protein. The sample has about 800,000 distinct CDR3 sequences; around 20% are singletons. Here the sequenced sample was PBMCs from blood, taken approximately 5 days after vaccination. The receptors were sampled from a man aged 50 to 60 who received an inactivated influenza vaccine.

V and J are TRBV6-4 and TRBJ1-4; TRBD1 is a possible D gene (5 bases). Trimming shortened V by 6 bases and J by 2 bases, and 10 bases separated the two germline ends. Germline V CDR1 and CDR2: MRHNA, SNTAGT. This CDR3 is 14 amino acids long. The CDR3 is CASRDTATNEKLFF. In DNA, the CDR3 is TGTGCCAGCAGGGACACAGCTACTAATGAAAAACTGTTTTTT.

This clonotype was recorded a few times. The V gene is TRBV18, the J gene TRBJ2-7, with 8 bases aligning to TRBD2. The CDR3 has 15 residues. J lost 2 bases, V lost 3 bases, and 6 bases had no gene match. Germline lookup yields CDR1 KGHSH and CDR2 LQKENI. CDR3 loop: CASSPPAGAPYEQYF. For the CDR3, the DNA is TGTGCCAGCTCACCTCCAGCGGGAGCCCCCTACGAGCAGTACTTC.

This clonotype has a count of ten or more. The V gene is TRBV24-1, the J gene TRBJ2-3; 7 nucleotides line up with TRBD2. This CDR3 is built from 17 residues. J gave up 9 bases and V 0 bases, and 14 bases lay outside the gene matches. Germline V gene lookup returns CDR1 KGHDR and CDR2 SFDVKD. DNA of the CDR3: TGTGCCACCAGTGATTTGGACTTCGGGACTACAACACGAACGCAGTATTTT. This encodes CATSDLDFGTTTRTQYF.

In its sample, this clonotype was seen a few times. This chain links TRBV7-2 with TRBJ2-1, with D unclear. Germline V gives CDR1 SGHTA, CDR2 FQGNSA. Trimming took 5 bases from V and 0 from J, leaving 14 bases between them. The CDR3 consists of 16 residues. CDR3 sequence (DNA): TGTGCCAGCAGCCCCCTGGCGGTAAGCTCCTACAATGAGCAGTTCTTC. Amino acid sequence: CASSPLAVSSYNEQFF.

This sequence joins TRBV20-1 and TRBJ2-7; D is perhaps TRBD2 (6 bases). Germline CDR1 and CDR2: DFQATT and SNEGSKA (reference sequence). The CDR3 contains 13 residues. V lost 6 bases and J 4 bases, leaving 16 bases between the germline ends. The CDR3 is CSAAGGDLYEQYF. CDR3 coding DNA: TGCAGTGCCGCCGGCGGGGATCTTTACGAGCAGTACTTC.

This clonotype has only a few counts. This chain's CDR3 is CATRVGGLNTEAFF. DNA of the CDR3: TGCGCCACCAGGGTAGGGGGCCTGAACACTGAAGCTTTCTTT. V gene TRBV10-2 combines with J gene TRBJ1-1, with 7 bases that match TRBD1. Germline values: CDR1 WSHSY, CDR2 SAAADI. Losses at the gene ends were 10 bases for V and 0 bases for J; bases not matched to a gene: 8. The CDR3 extends over 14 amino acids.

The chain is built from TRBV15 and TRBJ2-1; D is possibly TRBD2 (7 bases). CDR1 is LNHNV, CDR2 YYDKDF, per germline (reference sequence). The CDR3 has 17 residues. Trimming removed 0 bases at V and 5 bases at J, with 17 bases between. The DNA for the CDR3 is TGTGCCACCAGCAGAGATCAAGGGGGGGGCCCAGACAATGAGCAGTTCTTC. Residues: CATSRDQGGGPDNEQFF.

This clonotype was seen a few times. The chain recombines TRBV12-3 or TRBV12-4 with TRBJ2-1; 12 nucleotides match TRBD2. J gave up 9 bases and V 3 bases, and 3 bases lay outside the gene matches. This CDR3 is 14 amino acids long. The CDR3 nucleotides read TGTGCCAGCAGTTTCCTAGCGGGGGGGCCTGAGCAGTTCTTC. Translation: CASSFLAGGPEQFF.

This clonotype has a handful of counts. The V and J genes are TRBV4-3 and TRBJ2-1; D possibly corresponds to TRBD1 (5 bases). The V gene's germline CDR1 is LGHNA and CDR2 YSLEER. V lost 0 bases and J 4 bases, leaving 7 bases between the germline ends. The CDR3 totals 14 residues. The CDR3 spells CASSQDDSYNEQFF. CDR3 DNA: TGCGCCAGCAGCCAAGATGACAGTTACAATGAGCAGTTCTTC.

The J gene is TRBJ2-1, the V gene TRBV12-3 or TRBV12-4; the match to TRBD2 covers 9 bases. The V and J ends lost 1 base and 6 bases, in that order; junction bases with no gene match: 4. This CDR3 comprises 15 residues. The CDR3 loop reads CASSLVAGASNEQFF. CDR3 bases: TGTGCCAGCAGTTTAGTAGCGGGAGCGTCCAATGAGCAGTTCTTC.

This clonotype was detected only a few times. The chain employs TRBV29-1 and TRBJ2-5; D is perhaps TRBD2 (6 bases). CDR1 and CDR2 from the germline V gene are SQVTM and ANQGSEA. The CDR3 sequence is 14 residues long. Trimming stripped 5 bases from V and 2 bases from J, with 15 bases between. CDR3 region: CSVPRLGLQETQYF. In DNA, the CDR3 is TGCAGCGTTCCCCGACTAGGGCTGCAAGAGACCCAGTACTTC.

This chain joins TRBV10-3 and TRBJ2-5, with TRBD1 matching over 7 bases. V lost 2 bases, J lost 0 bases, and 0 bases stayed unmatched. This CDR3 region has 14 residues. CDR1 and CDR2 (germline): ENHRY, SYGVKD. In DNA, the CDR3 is TGTGCCATCAGTGAGCAGGGGGACCAAGAGACCCAGTACTTC. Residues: CAISEQGDQETQYF.

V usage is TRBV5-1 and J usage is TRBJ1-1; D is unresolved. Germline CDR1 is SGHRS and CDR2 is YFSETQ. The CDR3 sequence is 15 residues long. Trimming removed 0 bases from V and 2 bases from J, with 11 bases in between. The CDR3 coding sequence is TGCGCCAGCAGCTTGGGGGCCAGACATAACACTGAAGCTTTCTTT. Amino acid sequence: CASSLGARHNTEAFF.

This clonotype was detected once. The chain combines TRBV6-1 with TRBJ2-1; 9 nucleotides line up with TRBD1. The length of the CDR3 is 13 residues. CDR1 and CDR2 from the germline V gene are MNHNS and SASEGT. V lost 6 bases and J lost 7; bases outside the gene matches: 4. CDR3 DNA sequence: TGTGCCAGCAGAGGGACAGGGCGGAATGAGCAGTTCTTC. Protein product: CASRGTGRNEQFF.

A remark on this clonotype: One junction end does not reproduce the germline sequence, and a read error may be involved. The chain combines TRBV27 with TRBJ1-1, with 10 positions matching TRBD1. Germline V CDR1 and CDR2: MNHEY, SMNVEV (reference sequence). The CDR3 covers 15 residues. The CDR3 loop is CASSPTGGMKTEAFF. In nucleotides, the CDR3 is TGTGCCAGCAGCCCGACAGGGGGCATGAAGACTGAAGCTTTCTTT.

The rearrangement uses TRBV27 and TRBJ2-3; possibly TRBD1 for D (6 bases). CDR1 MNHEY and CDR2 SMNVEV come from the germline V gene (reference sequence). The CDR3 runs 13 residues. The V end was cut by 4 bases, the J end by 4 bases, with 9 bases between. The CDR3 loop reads CASSYKGADTQYF. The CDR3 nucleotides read TGTGCCAGCAGTTACAAGGGGGCAGATACGCAGTATTTT.

The CDR3 DNA reads as TGTGCCAGCTCACCGAGCGGGGGGACGAACACCGGGGAGCTGTTTTTT. It encodes CASSPSGGTNTGELFF. The genes are TRBV18 and TRBJ2-2; TRBD2 matches 9 bases. V shed 3 bases and J 0 bases; nucleotides not matched to a gene: 2. There are 16 residues in the CDR3. Germline V gene data show CDR1 as KGHSH and CDR2 as LQKENI.

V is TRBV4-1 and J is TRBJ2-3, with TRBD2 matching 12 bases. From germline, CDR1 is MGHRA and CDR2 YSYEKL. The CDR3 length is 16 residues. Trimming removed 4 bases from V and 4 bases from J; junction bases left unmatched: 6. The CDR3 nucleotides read TGCGCCAGCAGCCGGTCTAGCGGGGGGGTATCAGATACGCAGTATTTT. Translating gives CASSRSSGGVSDTQYF.

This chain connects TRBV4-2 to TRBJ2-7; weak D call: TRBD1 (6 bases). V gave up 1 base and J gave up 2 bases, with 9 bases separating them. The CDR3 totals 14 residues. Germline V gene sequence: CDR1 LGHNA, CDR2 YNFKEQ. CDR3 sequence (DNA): TGTGCCAGCAGCCAAGTGCCAGGGGCCTACGAGCAGTACTTC. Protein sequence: CASSQVPGAYEQYF.

CDR3 sequence (DNA): TGTGCCAGCAGCTCACTAGGGAACTACGAGCAGTACTTC. Translation gives CASSSLGNYEQYF. The J gene is TRBJ2-7, the V gene TRBV7-9; the D gene is possibly TRBD2 (5 bases). With 4 bases removed from V and 3 bases from J, the gap between germline ends came to 10 bases. CDR3 size: 13 residues. CDR1 and CDR2 from the germline V gene are SEHNR and FQNEAQ (reference sequence).

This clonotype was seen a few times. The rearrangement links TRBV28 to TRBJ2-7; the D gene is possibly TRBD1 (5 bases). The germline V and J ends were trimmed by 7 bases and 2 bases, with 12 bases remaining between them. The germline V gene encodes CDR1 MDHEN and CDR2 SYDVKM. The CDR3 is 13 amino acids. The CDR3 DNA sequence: TGTGCCAGCAAAGACAGTTTCGCCTACGAGCAGTACTTC. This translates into CASKDSFAYEQYF.

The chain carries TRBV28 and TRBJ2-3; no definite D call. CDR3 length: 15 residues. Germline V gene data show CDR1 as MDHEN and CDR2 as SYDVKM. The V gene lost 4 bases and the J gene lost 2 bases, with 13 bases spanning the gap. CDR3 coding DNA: TGTGCCAGCAGTTCCTTCTATCGCTCCACAGATACGCAGTATTTT. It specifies CASSSFYRSTDTQYF.

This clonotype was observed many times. CDR3 sequence (DNA): TGTGCCAGCAGCCAACAGGGGTCTCTTTCTGAAGCTTTCTTT. Translation: CASSQQGSLSEAFF. This chain connects TRBV2 to TRBJ1-1; 7 bases line up with TRBD1. The germline V gene has CDR1 SNHLY and CDR2 FYNNEI. V trimming: 6 bases; J trimming: 6 bases; junction bases outside the gene matches: 10. The CDR3 sequence is 14 residues long.

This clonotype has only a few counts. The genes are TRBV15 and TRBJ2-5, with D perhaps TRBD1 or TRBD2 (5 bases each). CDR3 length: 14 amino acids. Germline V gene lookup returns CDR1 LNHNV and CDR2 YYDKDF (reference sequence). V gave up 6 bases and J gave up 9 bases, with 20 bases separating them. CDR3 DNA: TGTGCCACCAGTTTTGATGGGACCCCTCGGGCCCAGTACTTC. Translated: CATSFDGTPRAQYF. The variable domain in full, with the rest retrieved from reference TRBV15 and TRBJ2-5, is DAMVIQNPRYQVTQFGKPVTLSCSQTLNHNVMYWYQQKSSQAPKLLFHYYDKDFNNEADTPDNFQSRRPNTSFCFLDIRSPGLGDTAMYLCATSFDGTPRAQYFGPGTRLLVL.

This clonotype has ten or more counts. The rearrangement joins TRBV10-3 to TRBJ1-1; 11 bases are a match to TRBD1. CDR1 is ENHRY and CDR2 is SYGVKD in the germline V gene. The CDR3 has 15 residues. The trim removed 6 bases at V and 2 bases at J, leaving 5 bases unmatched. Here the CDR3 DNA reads TGTGCCATCAGAGACCGGACAGGGGGCAACACTGAAGCTTTCTTT. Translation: CAIRDRTGGNTEAFF.

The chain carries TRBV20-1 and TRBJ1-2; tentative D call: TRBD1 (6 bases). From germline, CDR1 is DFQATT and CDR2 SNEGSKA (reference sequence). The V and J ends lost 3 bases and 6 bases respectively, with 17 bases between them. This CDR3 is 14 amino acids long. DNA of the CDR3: TGCAGTGCTAGCGACGCCCGGGGGGCGGATGGCTACACCTTC. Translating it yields CSASDARGADGYTF.

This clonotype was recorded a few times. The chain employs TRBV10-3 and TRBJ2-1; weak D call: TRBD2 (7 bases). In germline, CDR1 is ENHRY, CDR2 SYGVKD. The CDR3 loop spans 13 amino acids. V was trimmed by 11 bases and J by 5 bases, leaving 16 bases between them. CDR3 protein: CAGGGRGDNEQFF. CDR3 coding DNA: TGTGCCGGGGGCGGGAGAGGCGACAATGAGCAGTTCTTC.

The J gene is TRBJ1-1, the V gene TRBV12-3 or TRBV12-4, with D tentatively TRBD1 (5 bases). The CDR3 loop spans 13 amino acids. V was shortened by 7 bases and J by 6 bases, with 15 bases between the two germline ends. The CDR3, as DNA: TGTGCCAGCATTTCAACAGGTTCTGCTGAAGCTTTCTTT. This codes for CASISTGSAEAFF.